This TCR beta chain was profiled in a study of T cell changes during pregnancy in multiple sclerosis. Repertoires were generated with immunoSEQ multiplex PCR, while TCRdb's copy carries only in-frame clones and drops some. Of about 60,000 clones in the sample, approximately 91% are singletons; the top ten hold around 1.3%. This CDR3 is built from 15 residues. Germline V gene lookup returns CDR1 SGHTA and CDR2 FQGTGA. Trimming pared 4 bases from V and 4 bases from J, leaving 11 bases between. This clonotype was obtained from a female donor with multiple sclerosis, enrolled in a pregnancy study. The chain employs TRBV7-3 and TRBJ1-6, with D perhaps TRBD1 (6 bases). Sequences were derived from peripheral blood, sampled in the second trimester of pregnancy. The CDR3 coding sequence is TGTGCCAGCAGCTCGACAGGCCTTTATAATTCACCCCTCCACTTT. Its protein product is CASSSTGLYNSPLHF.